This T cell receptor beta chain was documented in a study of CD8 T cells in ankylosing spondylitis. This clonotype was observed a few times. TCRdb redid the calling of the 5' RACE reads with MiXCR, one entry per CDR3 protein. The table has some 120,000 distinct CDR3 sequences, approximately 15% seen once. Germline values: CDR1 LNHDA, CDR2 SQIVND (reference sequence). Germline trimming cut 5 bases from V and 5 bases from J; bases unmatched to any gene: 14. This CDR3 has 16 residues. Sequenced: blood, either unsorted or a sorted T cell fraction (not recorded which). The V gene is TRBV19, the J gene TRBJ1-1; 7 bases map to TRBD1. The sequence was collected from a female donor with ankylosing spondylitis or in good health (not recorded which). The CDR3 nucleotides are TGTGCCAGTAGTCCAAGACAGGGAGAACTGAGGACTGAAGCTTTCTTT. It translates to CASSPRQGELRTEAFF.